This T cell receptor (beta chain) was identified in a study of T cell responses to AZD1222 COVID-19 vaccine. The study, taken as a whole, reports: There were vaccine-associated CD4 TCRs across spike, dominant at 160-218 and 743-854. Spike-specific TCR breadth rose after two AZD1222 doses, and depth rose as well.

Measured with immunoSEQ multiplex PCR; TCRdb has only the in-frame clones, and not every one. The sample lists 150,000 to 250,000 clones; roughly nine tenths were seen once. Comment on this clone: Its antigen is not identified.

V lost 1 base and J lost 1; bases outside the gene matches: 1. Germline CDR1 SGHAT, CDR2 FQNNGV. The CDR3 length is 14 residues. The chain couples TRBV11-2 to TRBJ2-7; 7 positions agree with TRBD2. The sequencing used peripheral blood, collected 28 days after the second AZD1222 dose. The sequence derives from an adult who received the AZD1222 COVID-19 vaccine. CDR3 protein: CASSLGGGSYEQYF. CDR3 DNA: TGTGCCAGCAGCTTAGGGGGAGGGTCCTACGAGCAGTACTTC.